These 18 T cell receptor beta chains were all obtained from the same sample, sequenced in a study of OX40 agonist ivuxolimab in advanced cancers. Method: immunoSEQ multiplex PCR; TCRdb's copy keeps in-frame clones and lacks some. This table holds 98,000 or so clones, approximately 91% found once. The material sequenced was CD4+ or CD8+ T cells sorted from blood, taken in a trial of the OX40 agonist ivuxolimab. These receptors all stem from an adult with an advanced solid tumor such as melanoma, head and neck, liver or kidney cancer.

CDR3 region: CASARDRGAEAFF. The CDR3, as DNA: TGTGCCAGCGCCCGGGACCGGGGGGCTGAAGCTTTCTTT. V and J are TRBV6-1 and TRBJ1-1; possible D gene TRBD1, 5 bases. Germline lookup yields CDR1 MNHNS and CDR2 SASEGT. V lost 8 bases and J 6 bases, leaving 16 bases between the germline ends. The CDR3 spans 13 residues.

The J gene is TRBJ2-7, the V gene TRBV1; the table calls TRBD2, which could not be checked here. TRBV1 is a pseudogene segment. The CDR3 loop spans 19 amino acids. The CDR3, as DNA: TGCACCAGCAGTTCTCCGGGACTAGCGGGATCTGCCAAATCCTACGAGCAGTACGTC. Translating gives CTSSSPGLAGSAKSYEQYV.

This chain links TRBV23-1 with TRBJ1-1; D is uncertain. TRBV23-1 carries the ORF label, with uncertain function. The CDR3 runs 17 residues. The ends were cut back, 9 bases at V and 0 bases at J, with 23 bases in the middle. CDR3 region: CARCKFGRERLNTEAFF. The CDR3 DNA reads as TGCGCCAGATGTAAGTTTGGAAGGGAGAGGCTGAACACTGAAGCTTTCTTT.

This chain uses TRBV28 with TRBJ2-1; D ambiguous. Germline V gene lookup returns CDR1 MDHEN and CDR2 SYDVKM. There are 14 residues in the CDR3. Trimming removed 3 bases from V and 3 bases from J, with 9 bases in between. CDR3 nucleotides: TGTGCCAGCAGTTTCTCGGGTCTCTACAATGAGCAGTTCTTC. Encoded protein: CASSFSGLYNEQFF.

J is TRBJ2-3 and V is TRBV7-9; D not resolved. V was trimmed by 4 bases and J by 2 bases, leaving 10 bases between them. The germline V gene encodes CDR1 SEHNR and CDR2 FQNEAQ (reference sequence). CDR3 length equals 14 residues. The DNA of the CDR3 is TGTGCCAGCAGCTCAACCGGGCTCACAGATACGCAGTATTTT. Residues: CASSSTGLTDTQYF. The variable domain in full, completed from reference TRBV7-9 and TRBJ2-3, reads DTGVSQNPRHKITKRGQNVTFRCDPISEHNRLYWYRQTLGQGPEFLTYFQNEAQLEKSRLLSDRFSAERPKGSFSTLEIQRTEQGDSAMYLCASSSTGLTDTQYFGPGTRLTVL.

This clone was recorded once. The V and J genes are TRBV28 and TRBJ1-6; 7 positions agree with TRBD1. J lost 7 bases, V lost 7 bases, and 10 bases had no gene match. The germline V gene encodes CDR1 MDHEN and CDR2 SYDVKM. The CDR3 totals 15 residues. The DNA of the CDR3 is TGTGCCAGCACTCTCGACAGGGAGGGAAATTCACCCCTCCACTTT. Residues: CASTLDREGNSPLHF.

The V and J genes are TRBV7-6 and TRBJ2-5; no clear D gene. This CDR3 contains 13 residues. Trimming removed 1 base at V and 5 bases at J, with 8 bases between. Looked up from germline, CDR1 is SGHVS and CDR2 is FNYEAQ. CDR3 DNA: TGTGCCAGCAGCTTAGGAGCCTGGGAGACCCAGTACTTC. Its protein is CASSLGAWETQYF.

The rearrangement links TRBV6-5 to TRBJ1-1; TRBD1 matches at 9 bases. V trimming: 0 bases; J trimming: 8 bases; junction bases outside the gene matches: 10. The CDR3 runs to 16 residues. Germline CDR1 is MNHEY and CDR2 is SVGAGI. CDR3 protein: CASSYSQFPGTGEAFF. The CDR3 DNA follows: TGTGCCAGCAGTTACTCCCAATTTCCAGGGACAGGGGAAGCTTTCTTT.

The count of this clone is one. Within the sample, other DNA sequences also encode this same CDR3. The V and J genes are TRBV19 and TRBJ1-2; D unclear. The CDR3 consists of 11 residues. Germline CDR1 reads LNHDA; CDR2 reads SQIVND (reference sequence). V gave up 4 bases and J gave up 2 bases, with 2 bases separating them. CDR3 amino acids: CASSRNYGYTF. The CDR3 DNA is TGTGCCAGTAGTAGGAACTATGGCTACACCTTC.

J is TRBJ2-3 and V is TRBV5-1; D uncertain. The CDR3 is 17 amino acids. Germline assignment: CDR1 SGHRS and CDR2 YFSETQ. Trimming took off 0 bases at V and 0 bases at J, with 14 bases between the two ends. CDR3 protein: CASSLEGAKSSTDTQYF. In DNA, the CDR3 is TGCGCCAGCAGCTTGGAAGGAGCGAAGTCTAGCACAGATACGCAGTATTTT.

V gene TRBV5-4 combines with J gene TRBJ1-2; D remains ambiguous. CDR1 and CDR2 (germline): SGHNT, YYREEE (reference sequence). The CDR3 length is 16 residues. V lost 0 bases and J lost 8, with 20 bases in between. The CDR3 coding sequence is TGTGCCAGCAGCTTGGACACTACCGCGGTTCGGAGGGGCTACACCTTC. Its protein product is CASSLDTTAVRRGYTF.

About this clone: The junction differs from germline at one of its ends, possibly a read error. This rearrangement joins TRBV5-1 to TRBJ2-7, with D possibly called TRBD1 or TRBD2 (5 bases each). Germline V gene sequence: CDR1 SGHRS, CDR2 YFSETQ. The CDR3 extends over 14 amino acids. CDR3: CASSPGTASHEQYF. CDR3 nucleotides: TGCGCCAGCAGCCCAGGGACGGCCTCCCACGAGCAGTACTTC.

J is TRBJ2-4 and V is TRBV9; perhaps TRBD1 as D (5 bases). Trimming removed 4 bases from V and 0 bases from J, with 17 bases in between. The CDR3 length is 17 residues. CDR1 and CDR2 from the germline V gene are SGDLS and YYNGEE. DNA of the CDR3: TGTGCCAGCAGCCGTAAGCCCAGGGTTATAGCCAAAAACATTCAGTACTTC. This codes for CASSRKPRVIAKNIQYF.

This clone occurred once. The V call is TRBV5-6, the J call TRBJ2-3, with 7 bases lining up with TRBD1. Germline loops: CDR1 SGHDT, CDR2 YYEEEE. The CDR3 has 14 residues. V gave up 0 bases and J gave up 5 bases; unmatched junction bases: 3. The CDR3 DNA follows: TGTGCCAGCAGCTTGGACAGACAGGGAGATACGCAGTATTTT. It specifies CASSLDRQGDTQYF.

V is TRBV5-8 and J is TRBJ2-6, with D tentatively TRBD1 (5 bases). Germline V CDR1 and CDR2: SGHTS, YDEGEE. The CDR3 is 15 residues long. Trimming took off 3 bases at V and 0 bases at J, with 7 bases between the two ends. The CDR3 nucleotides are TGTGCCAGCAGCTGGGGCAACTCTGGGGCCAACGTCCTGACTTTC. Its protein is CASSWGNSGANVLTF.

This chain uses TRBV7-2 with TRBJ2-5; D is uncertain. The germline V and J ends were trimmed by 4 bases and 7 bases, with 10 bases remaining between them. The CDR3 covers 12 residues. CDR1 SGHTA and CDR2 FQGNSA come from the germline V gene. This CDR3 reads CASSSRIGTQYF. CDR3 sequence (DNA): TGTGCCAGCAGCTCACGGATTGGGACCCAGTACTTC.

The V gene is TRBV29-1, the J gene TRBJ1-2; D is uncertain. The CDR3 is made up of 13 amino acids. The germline V and J ends were trimmed by 6 bases and 6 bases, with 17 bases remaining between them. CDR1 is SQVTM, CDR2 ANQGSEA, per germline. CDR3 residues: CSVTAGDWDGYTF. CDR3 in DNA: TGCAGCGTCACAGCCGGGGATTGGGATGGCTACACCTTC.

V usage is TRBV19 and J usage is TRBJ2-7; no reliable D call. CDR3 length: 13 amino acids. V gave up 7 bases and J gave up 3 bases, with 13 bases separating them. CDR1 is LNHDA and CDR2 is SQIVND in the germline V gene (reference sequence). The CDR3 sequence is CASKGRSGYEQYF. CDR3 sequence (DNA): TGTGCCAGTAAAGGGCGATCGGGCTACGAGCAGTACTTC.